The rows below give T cell receptor beta chains drawn from one sample of a study of T cell repertoires in cytomegalovirus infection. TCRdb ran MiXCR on the reads and lists one entry per CDR3 protein. Of some 920,000 distinct CDR3 sequences in the sample, about a third are singletons; the top ten hold 11% to 15%. No antigen is known for these receptors. Sequencing used cultured CD8+ T cells from PBMCs, obtained from culture after CMV antigen stimulation. Receptors were obtained from a human donor in good health (CMV status not recorded). Some clones in this sample may be carry-over from other donors' samples. The CDR3 runs from the conserved cysteine through the conserved F or W. Fields, in order: V gene, J gene, clone size, D gene, CDR3 DNA, CDR3 protein. The D gene is left open where the match is weak. The listing skips clone size in some rows; elsewhere it reads once, few, many or a size class.

V gene: TRBV5-4; J gene: TRBJ2-2; clone size: -; D gene: TRBD1; CDR3 DNA: TGTGCCAGCAGCTTTAGAGGACAGGGGAGCACCGGGGAGCTGTTTTTT; CDR3 protein: CASSFRGQGSTGELFF
V gene: TRBV28; J gene: TRBJ1-5; clone size: few; D gene: TRBD1; CDR3 DNA: TGTGCCAGCGGGGACAGGATGGTTTGGCAGCCCCAGCATTTT; CDR3 protein: CASGDRMVWQPQHF
V gene: TRBV6-1; J gene: TRBJ1-5; clone size: few; D gene: -; CDR3 DNA: TGTGCCACAGATCAGGGGTCTCAGCCCCAGCATTTT; CDR3 protein: CATDQGSQPQHF
V gene: TRBV19; J gene: TRBJ2-1; clone size: -; D gene: TRBD1; CDR3 DNA: TGTGCCAGTAGTATCGGGGACAGGGGTGAAAATGAGCAGTTCTTC; CDR3 protein: CASSIGDRGENEQFF
V gene: TRBV3-1; J gene: TRBJ1-2; clone size: many; D gene: -; CDR3 DNA: TGTGCCAGCAGCGAATCTAACTATGGCTACACCTTC; CDR3 protein: CASSESNYGYTF
V gene: TRBV6-5; J gene: TRBJ2-5; clone size: few; D gene: -; CDR3 DNA: TGTGCCAGCAGTTACGGACAAAAAGAGACCCAGTACTTC; CDR3 protein: CASSYGQKETQYF
V gene: TRBV12-3/TRBV12-4; J gene: TRBJ2-2; clone size: -; D gene: -; CDR3 DNA: TGTGCCAGCAGTCCGGGACCGGGGTCCGGGGAGCTGTTTTTT; CDR3 protein: CASSPGPGSGELFF
V gene: TRBV7-6; J gene: TRBJ2-6; clone size: many; D gene: -; CDR3 DNA: TGTGCCAGCACCCAAAGAGAGGGGACCTCTGGGGCCAACGTCCTGACTTTC; CDR3 protein: CASTQREGTSGANVLTF
V gene: TRBV12-3/TRBV12-4; J gene: TRBJ1-2; clone size: few; D gene: TRBD1; CDR3 DNA: TGTGCCAGCAGTTTAGACGAGACAGGGTGGTTCTATGGCTACACCTTC; CDR3 protein: CASSLDETGWFYGYTF
V gene: TRBV7-2; J gene: TRBJ2-5; clone size: many; D gene: TRBD2; CDR3 DNA: TGTGCCAGCAGCCCTGGACTAGCGGCCCAAGAGACCCAGTACTTC; CDR3 protein: CASSPGLAAQETQYF
V gene: TRBV27; J gene: TRBJ2-7; clone size: -; D gene: -; CDR3 DNA: TGTGCCAGCAGTCCAGTGGAGGCCTACGAGCAGTACTTC; CDR3 protein: CASSPVEAYEQYF
V gene: TRBV12-3/TRBV12-4; J gene: TRBJ2-5; clone size: -; D gene: TRBD1; CDR3 DNA: TGTGCCAGCAGTATCCGTACAGGGGGCTTGGGGGAGACCCAGTACTTC; CDR3 protein: CASSIRTGGLGETQYF
V gene: TRBV13; J gene: TRBJ2-1; clone size: -; D gene: -; CDR3 DNA: TGTGCCAGCAGCTTAGGCCAGGAACCCTACAATGAGCAGTTCTTC; CDR3 protein: CASSLGQEPYNEQFF
V gene: TRBV3-1; J gene: TRBJ1-6; clone size: once; D gene: -; CDR3 DNA: TGTGCCAGCAGCCTTACCCAGGGAGGGGTTAATTCACCCCTCCACTTT; CDR3 protein: CASSLTQGGVNSPLHF
V gene: TRBV19; J gene: TRBJ1-5; clone size: few; D gene: -; CDR3 DNA: TGTGCCAGTAGTATCCCGGGGGGCAGGGGCAATCAGCCCCAGCATTTT; CDR3 protein: CASSIPGGRGNQPQHF
V gene: TRBV6-5; J gene: TRBJ2-1; clone size: few; D gene: TRBD1; CDR3 DNA: TGTGCCAGCAGTTACTGGACAGGGGAGTCCTACAATGAGCAGTTCTTC; CDR3 protein: CASSYWTGESYNEQFF
V gene: TRBV12-3/TRBV12-4; J gene: TRBJ2-1; clone size: few; D gene: TRBD1; CDR3 DNA: TGTGCCAGCAGTTCCACAGGGGCCCCCTACAATGAGCAGTTCTTC; CDR3 protein: CASSSTGAPYNEQFF
V gene: TRBV19; J gene: TRBJ1-1; clone size: -; D gene: -; CDR3 DNA: TGTGCCAGTAGTCCCAGACAGGCTCGGAATAAAGACACTGAAGCTTTCTTT; CDR3 protein: CASSPRQARNKDTEAFF
V gene: TRBV19; J gene: TRBJ1-1; clone size: few; D gene: -; CDR3 DNA: TGTGCCAGTACCCCCCGAGGGGCCCCTGAAGCTTTCTTT; CDR3 protein: CASTPRGAPEAFF
V gene: TRBV9; J gene: TRBJ2-1; clone size: -; D gene: TRBD2; CDR3 DNA: TGTGCCAGCAGCGCAACTAGCGGGGGGGGGGTTGAGCAGTTCTTC; CDR3 protein: CASSATSGGGVEQFF
V gene: TRBV19; J gene: TRBJ2-7; clone size: -; D gene: -; CDR3 DNA: TGTGCCAGTGGTAGGTCCCACTACGAGCAGTACTTC; CDR3 protein: CASGRSHYEQYF
V gene: TRBV7-2; J gene: TRBJ2-3; clone size: many; D gene: TRBD2; CDR3 DNA: TGTGCCAGCACTTTCCTTAGCGGGGTAAACCCAGATACGCAGTATTTT; CDR3 protein: CASTFLSGVNPDTQYF
V gene: TRBV7-8; J gene: TRBJ2-1; clone size: medium-sized; D gene: -; CDR3 DNA: TGTGCCAGCAGCTTAGCGGGGGCTTACAATGAGCAGTTCTTC; CDR3 protein: CASSLAGAYNEQFF
V gene: TRBV7-9; J gene: TRBJ1-1; clone size: -; D gene: -; CDR3 DNA: TGTGCCAGCAGCCTCCGCATTGACCAGAACACTGAAGCTTTCTTT; CDR3 protein: CASSLRIDQNTEAFF